These T cell receptor beta chains were read from a single sample in a study of blood T cell repertoires in COVID-19. TCRdb's table, derived via immunoSEQ multiplex PCR, lists solely in-frame clones and lacks some. In the table there are a few hundred thousand clones, more than 70% of which are singletons. Sequencing was carried out using peripheral blood. All receptors come from a woman in her twenties or thirties with COVID-19, enrolled during active disease. Both conserved end residues are part of each CDR3. The D gene is left open where the match is weak. Expanded clones get a size class; other rows say once, few or many, or leave the size out.

v_gene: TRBV28
j_gene: TRBJ1-3
d_gene: .
abundance: .
CDR3aa: CASSHPQSGGNTIYF
CDR3nt: TGTGCCAGCAGTCACCCTCAGTCGGGGGGAAACACCATATATTTT

v_gene: TRBV6-6
j_gene: TRBJ1-5
d_gene: .
abundance: .
CDR3aa: CASSYFRNDQPQHF
CDR3nt: TGTGCCAGCAGTTACTTCAGAAACGATCAGCCCCAGCATTTT

v_gene: TRBV7-9
j_gene: TRBJ1-6
d_gene: TRBD1
abundance: few
CDR3aa: CASRVGTANSPLHF
CDR3nt: TGTGCCAGCAGAGTGGGGACAGCCAATTCACCCCTCCACTTT

v_gene: TRBV7-2
j_gene: TRBJ2-5
d_gene: TRBD1
abundance: .
CDR3aa: CASSREGTGNQETQYF
CDR3nt: TGTGCCAGCAGCCGCGAAGGGACAGGGAACCAAGAGACCCAGTACTTC

v_gene: TRBV28
j_gene: TRBJ1-5
d_gene: .
abundance: few
CDR3aa: CASSTARQPQHF
CDR3nt: TGTGCCAGCAGTACCGCTAGGCAGCCCCAGCATTTT

v_gene: TRBV7-9
j_gene: TRBJ1-4
d_gene: TRBD1
abundance: .
CDR3aa: CASRPGTGEEEKLFF
CDR3nt: TGTGCCAGCAGGCCCGGGACAGGGGAAGAGGAAAAACTGTTTTTT

v_gene: TRBV11-3
j_gene: TRBJ2-5
d_gene: TRBD2
abundance: .
CDR3aa: CASSARQREGDQETQYF
CDR3nt: TGTGCCAGCAGCGCCCGCCAGCGGGAGGGCGATCAAGAGACCCAGTACTTC

v_gene: TRBV5-6
j_gene: TRBJ2-5
d_gene: .
abundance: .
CDR3aa: CASSHGLDRDEETQYF
CDR3nt: TGTGCCAGCAGCCACGGGTTGGACAGAGACGAAGAGACCCAGTACTTC

v_gene: TRBV19
j_gene: TRBJ2-7
d_gene: TRBD1
abundance: .
CDR3aa: CASSLTGTSYEQYF
CDR3nt: TGTGCCAGTAGTTTGACAGGGACGAGCTACGAGCAGTACTTC

v_gene: TRBV5-5
j_gene: TRBJ1-1
d_gene: .
abundance: .
CDR3aa: CASSLARGFVNTEAFF
CDR3nt: TGTGCCAGCAGCTTGGCGCGGGGCTTCGTGAACACTGAAGCTTTCTTT

v_gene: TRBV6-5
j_gene: TRBJ1-6
d_gene: TRBD1
abundance: .
CDR3aa: CATFDRGGPLHF
CDR3nt: TGTGCCACCTTTGACAGGGGAGGACCCCTCCACTTT

v_gene: TRBV13
j_gene: TRBJ2-7
d_gene: .
abundance: .
CDR3aa: CASSLGRYRSYEQYF
CDR3nt: TGTGCCAGCAGCTTAGGCCGGTACAGAAGCTACGAGCAGTACTTC

v_gene: TRBV5-6
j_gene: TRBJ1-2
d_gene: TRBD1
abundance: .
CDR3aa: CASSRGTGWFYGYTF
CDR3nt: TGTGCCAGCAGCCGGGGGACAGGGTGGTTCTATGGCTACACCTTC

v_gene: TRBV10-3
j_gene: TRBJ2-1
d_gene: TRBD2
abundance: once
CDR3aa: CASWASGEYNEQFF
CDR3nt: TGTGCCAGCTGGGCTAGCGGGGAGTACAATGAGCAGTTCTTC

v_gene: TRBV12-5
j_gene: TRBJ1-1
d_gene: TRBD1
abundance: .
CDR3aa: CASGFDRGMLGTEAFF
CDR3nt: TGTGCTAGTGGTTTCGACAGGGGGATGTTGGGCACTGAAGCTTTCTTT

v_gene: TRBV27
j_gene: TRBJ1-1
d_gene: .
abundance: .
CDR3aa: CASSISRKWVPEAFF
CDR3nt: TGTGCCAGCAGTATCTCCAGGAAATGGGTTCCTGAAGCTTTCTTT

v_gene: TRBV9
j_gene: TRBJ2-3
d_gene: .
abundance: .
CDR3aa: CASSAHTDTQYF
CDR3nt: TGTGCCAGCAGCGCCCACACAGATACGCAGTATTTT

v_gene: TRBV5-4
j_gene: TRBJ2-1
d_gene: TRBD2
abundance: .
CDR3aa: CASSPRGGSSYNEQFF
CDR3nt: TGTGCCAGCAGCCCACGCGGCGGGAGCTCCTACAATGAGCAGTTCTTC

v_gene: TRBV28
j_gene: TRBJ1-2
d_gene: .
abundance: .
CDR3aa: CASSLTGSSNYGYTF
CDR3nt: TGTGCCAGCAGTTTAACGGGGTCCTCTAACTATGGCTACACCTTC

v_gene: TRBV28
j_gene: TRBJ2-1
d_gene: .
abundance: .
CDR3aa: CASSLYGRAAILGGQFF
CDR3nt: TGTGCCAGCAGTTTATATGGCAGGGCGGCCATTTTGGGGGGGCAGTTCTTC

v_gene: TRBV7-2
j_gene: TRBJ2-7
d_gene: .
abundance: .
CDR3aa: CASSLTGQLSSYEQYF
CDR3nt: TGTGCCAGCAGCCTTACTGGACAGCTTAGCTCCTACGAGCAGTACTTC

v_gene: TRBV2
j_gene: TRBJ2-3
d_gene: .
abundance: .
CDR3aa: CASSAGPLGFTDTQYF
CDR3nt: TGTGCCAGCAGTGCGGGTCCACTAGGGTTCACAGATACGCAGTATTTT

v_gene: TRBV10-3
j_gene: TRBJ2-3
d_gene: TRBD2
abundance: .
CDR3aa: CAISTFGGAADTQYF
CDR3nt: TGTGCCATCAGTACCTTCGGGGGGGCGGCAGATACGCAGTATTTT

v_gene: TRBV19
j_gene: TRBJ1-1
d_gene: .
abundance: .
CDR3aa: CASNSDRLNTEAFF
CDR3nt: TGTGCCAGTAACTCGGACAGACTCAACACTGAAGCTTTCTTT

v_gene: TRBV27
j_gene: TRBJ1-6
d_gene: TRBD1
abundance: .
CDR3aa: CASSNRDRNSPLHF
CDR3nt: TGTGCCAGCAGTAACCGGGACAGGAATTCACCCCTCCACTTT

v_gene: TRBV5-4
j_gene: TRBJ2-1
d_gene: TRBD1
abundance: .
CDR3aa: CASSIGQGNYNEQFF
CDR3nt: TGTGCCAGCAGCATCGGACAGGGTAACTACAATGAGCAGTTCTTC

v_gene: TRBV7-8
j_gene: TRBJ1-6
d_gene: .
abundance: .
CDR3aa: CASSLAPRFGNSPLHF
CDR3nt: TGTGCCAGCAGCTTAGCCCCCAGGTTTGGGAATTCACCCCTCCACTTT

v_gene: TRBV7-7
j_gene: TRBJ2-2
d_gene: TRBD1
abundance: .
CDR3aa: CASSQQGVGTGELFF
CDR3nt: TGTGCTAGCAGCCAACAGGGGGTAGGCACCGGGGAGCTGTTTTTT

v_gene: TRBV12-3/TRBV12-4
j_gene: TRBJ1-4
d_gene: .
abundance: .
CDR3aa: CASSFANEKLFF
CDR3nt: TGTGCCAGCAGTTTCGCTAATGAAAAACTGTTTTTT

v_gene: TRBV27
j_gene: TRBJ1-4
d_gene: .
abundance: .
CDR3aa: CASTRGSRNEKLFF
CDR3nt: TGTGCCAGCACCCGAGGGTCACGTAATGAAAAACTGTTTTTT

v_gene: TRBV12-5
j_gene: TRBJ1-1
d_gene: .
abundance: .
CDR3aa: CASGLDRMMNTEAFF
CDR3nt: TGTGCTAGTGGTTTAGACAGGATGATGAACACTGAAGCTTTCTTT

v_gene: TRBV28
j_gene: TRBJ2-3
d_gene: .
abundance: .
CDR3aa: CASSSGPINTQYF
CDR3nt: TGTGCCAGCAGTAGCGGACCGATAAATACGCAGTATTTT

v_gene: TRBV5-1
j_gene: TRBJ1-1
d_gene: TRBD1
abundance: .
CDR3aa: CASADRGTMNTEAFF
CDR3nt: TGCGCCAGCGCCGACAGGGGGACCATGAACACTGAAGCTTTCTTT

v_gene: TRBV24-1
j_gene: TRBJ2-2
d_gene: .
abundance: once
CDR3aa: CATSGSSGVAGELFF
CDR3nt: TGTGCCACCTCAGGGTCGTCAGGGGTGGCCGGGGAGCTGTTTTTT

v_gene: TRBV4-2
j_gene: TRBJ2-7
d_gene: .
abundance: .
CDR3aa: CASSQDGIRVGSYEQYF
CDR3nt: TGTGCCAGCAGCCAAGACGGGATTCGGGTTGGCTCCTACGAGCAGTACTTC

v_gene: TRBV28
j_gene: TRBJ2-6
d_gene: TRBD2
abundance: .
CDR3aa: CASTGGGSGGAAGANVLTF
CDR3nt: TGTGCCAGCACCGGGGGTGGTAGCGGGGGGGCCGCTGGGGCCAACGTCCTGACTTTC

v_gene: TRBV7-6
j_gene: TRBJ2-3
d_gene: TRBD1
abundance: .
CDR3aa: CASSSSGTGGSDTQYF
CDR3nt: TGTGCCAGCAGCTCCTCGGGGACAGGGGGTTCAGATACGCAGTATTTT

v_gene: TRBV19
j_gene: TRBJ1-6
d_gene: .
abundance: .
CDR3aa: CASSNGISPLHF
CDR3nt: TGTGCCAGTAGCAACGGGATATCACCCCTCCACTTT

v_gene: TRBV28
j_gene: TRBJ1-5
d_gene: .
abundance: once
CDR3aa: CASSFSRGGQTGSQPQHF
CDR3nt: TGTGCCAGCAGTTTTAGTAGAGGAGGACAGACTGGGAGTCAGCCCCAGCATTTT

v_gene: TRBV7-2
j_gene: TRBJ2-1
d_gene: TRBD2
abundance: .
CDR3aa: CASSPHQRGNYNEQFF
CDR3nt: TGTGCCAGCAGCCCCCACCAGCGGGGAAACTACAATGAGCAGTTCTTC